The source of this T cell receptor (beta chain) is a study of radiotherapy plus CTLA-4 blockade in lung cancer. Study-wide background: Objective responses were documented in around a sixth of patients, with disease control in about 29%. Study outcomes and limitations: The study found tumor-derived TCR clones expanded in blood after radiotherapy plus ipilimumab. The best predictor of response was reported to be early blood T cell clone dynamics, with interferon-beta.

There are 12 residues in the CDR3. The V gene's germline CDR1 is MGHDK and CDR2 SYGVNS. V was cut by 6 bases and J by 6 bases, with 11 bases left in between. This table comes from immunoSEQ multiplex PCR, and its TCRdb copy is limited to in-frame clones, with some not included. Of fewer than 90,000 clones in the sample, roughly 80% were seen once. This clone has more than one count but fewer than ten. Its antigen is currently unknown. The sequence came from a human donor with non-small cell lung cancer who had stable disease on radiotherapy plus ipilimumab. The sample consisted of peripheral blood, taken from a patient treated with radiotherapy plus ipilimumab. This chain links TRBV25-1 with TRBJ1-2, with D tentatively TRBD1 (5 bases). CDR3 DNA: TGTGCCAGCAGGTGGGGGGGGGATGGCTACACCTTC. Residues: CASRWGGDGYTF.